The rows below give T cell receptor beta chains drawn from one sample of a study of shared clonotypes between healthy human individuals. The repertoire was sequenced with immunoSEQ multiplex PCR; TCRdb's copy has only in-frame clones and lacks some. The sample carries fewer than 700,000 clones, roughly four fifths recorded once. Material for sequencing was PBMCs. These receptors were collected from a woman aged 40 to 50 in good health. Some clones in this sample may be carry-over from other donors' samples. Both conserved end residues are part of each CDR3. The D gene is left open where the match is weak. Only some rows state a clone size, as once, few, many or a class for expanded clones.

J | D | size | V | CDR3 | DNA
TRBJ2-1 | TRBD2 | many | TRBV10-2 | CASRNKLAGGSEQFF | TGCGCCAGCAGGAACAAGCTAGCGGGAGGTTCTGAGCAGTTCTTC
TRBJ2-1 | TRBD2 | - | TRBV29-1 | CSVGTSGGSEQFF | TGCAGCGTTGGGACTAGCGGGGGATCTGAGCAGTTCTTC
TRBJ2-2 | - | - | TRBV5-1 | CASSSLAGNTGELFF | TGCGCCAGCAGCTCGTTAGCAGGGAACACCGGGGAGCTGTTTTTT
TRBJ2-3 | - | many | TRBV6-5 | CASSSSEDTQYF | TGTGCCAGCAGTAGCTCCGAGGATACGCAGTATTTT
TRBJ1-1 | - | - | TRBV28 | CASSFPGGEAFF | TGTGCCAGCAGTTTCCCCGGGGGTGAAGCTTTCTTT
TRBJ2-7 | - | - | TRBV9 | CASSPGGGRIYEQYF | TGTGCCAGCAGCCCGGGTGGTGGGAGGATCTACGAGCAGTACTTC
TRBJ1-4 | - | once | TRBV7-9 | CASSSGQRDEKLFF | TGTGCCAGCAGCTCTGGACAGAGAGATGAAAAACTGTTTTTT
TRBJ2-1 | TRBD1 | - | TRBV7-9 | CASSFGRGLEEQFF | TGTGCCAGCAGCTTTGGCAGGGGGCTAGAGGAGCAGTTCTTC
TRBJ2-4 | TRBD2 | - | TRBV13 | CASSSIYGRGKNIQYF | TGTGCCAGCAGCTCAATATATGGGAGGGGCAAAAACATTCAGTACTTC
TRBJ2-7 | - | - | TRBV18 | CASSPLGIRSYEQYF | TGTGCCAGCTCACCACTGGGGATTCGATCCTACGAGCAGTACTTC
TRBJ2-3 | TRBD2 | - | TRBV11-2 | CASSHRTSESTDTQYF | TGTGCCAGCAGCCACCGGACTAGCGAAAGCACAGATACGCAGTATTTT
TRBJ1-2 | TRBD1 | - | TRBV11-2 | CASSTGTGRLGGYTF | TGTGCCAGCAGCACAGGGACAGGGAGACTGGGTGGCTACACCTTC
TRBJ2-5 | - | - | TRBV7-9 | CASSLGVFETQYF | TGTGCCAGCAGCTTAGGGGTTTTCGAGACCCAGTACTTC
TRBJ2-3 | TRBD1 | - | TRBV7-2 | CASSLEHGTESTDTQYF | TGTGCCAGCAGCTTAGAACACGGGACAGAAAGCACAGATACGCAGTATTTT
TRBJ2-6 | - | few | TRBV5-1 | CASRDSSGANVLTF | TGCGCCAGCAGAGATAGCTCTGGGGCCAACGTCCTGACTTTC
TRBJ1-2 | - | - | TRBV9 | CASSVEGGRSYTF | TGTGCCAGCAGCGTAGAAGGGGGTAGGAGCTACACCTTC
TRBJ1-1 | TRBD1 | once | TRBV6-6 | CASSPQMSGGTEAFF | TGTGCCAGCAGTCCCCAGATGTCAGGGGGCACTGAAGCTTTCTTT
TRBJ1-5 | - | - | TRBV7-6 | CASNLGGSNQTQHF | TGTGCCAGCAACTTAGGGGGTAGCAATCAGACCCAGCATTTT
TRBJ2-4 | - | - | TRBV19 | CASTFTVLAKNIQYF | TGTGCCAGTACTTTCACAGTTCTAGCCAAAAACATTCAGTACTTC
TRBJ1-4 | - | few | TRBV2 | CASRGGPGEKLFF | TGTGCCAGCAGGGGGGGGCCCGGTGAAAAACTGTTTTTT
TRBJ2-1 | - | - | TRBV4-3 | CASSQGSHYAGGYNEQFF | TGCGCCAGCAGCCAAGGCTCCCACTATGCCGGGGGATACAATGAGCAGTTCTTC
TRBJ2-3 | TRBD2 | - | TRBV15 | CATSRGNGLASADTQYF | TGTGCCACCAGCAGAGGAAACGGACTAGCGAGCGCAGATACGCAGTATTTT
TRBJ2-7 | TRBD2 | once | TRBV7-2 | CASSPGTSGRWEQYF | TGTGCCAGCAGCCCTGGGACTAGCGGGAGGTGGGAGCAGTACTTC
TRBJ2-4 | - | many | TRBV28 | CATVDRAKNIQYF | TGTGCCACCGTGGACAGAGCCAAAAACATTCAGTACTTC
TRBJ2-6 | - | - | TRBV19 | CASSIGSGANVLTF | TGTGCCAGTAGTATAGGCTCTGGGGCCAACGTCCTGACTTTC
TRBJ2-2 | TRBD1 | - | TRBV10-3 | CAITTTGDTGELFF | TGTGCCATCACCACGACAGGGGACACCGGGGAGCTGTTTTTT
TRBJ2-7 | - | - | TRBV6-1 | CASSDLPDFYEQYF | TGTGCCAGCAGTGATCTCCCGGATTTCTACGAGCAGTACTTC
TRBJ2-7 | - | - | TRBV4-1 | CASSQPTVSYEQYF | TGCGCCAGCAGCCAACCGACTGTTTCCTACGAGCAGTACTTC
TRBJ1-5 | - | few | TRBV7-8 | CASSLDGTTDQPQHF | TGTGCCAGCAGCTTAGACGGCACAACCGATCAGCCCCAGCATTTT
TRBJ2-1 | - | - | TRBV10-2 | CASSEWGTEQFF | TGCGCCAGCAGTGAGTGGGGGACAGAGCAGTTCTTC
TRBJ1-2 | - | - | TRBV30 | CAWSVLVGNYGYTF | TGTGCCTGGAGTGTATTAGTCGGTAACTATGGCTACACCTTC
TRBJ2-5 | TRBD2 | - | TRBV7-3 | CASSREGGTQYF | TGTGCCAGCAGCCGGGAGGGCGGGACCCAGTACTTC
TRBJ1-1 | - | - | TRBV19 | CASSIGGAGLSEAFF | TGTGCCAGTAGTATCGGTGGGGCAGGCTTATCTGAAGCTTTCTTT
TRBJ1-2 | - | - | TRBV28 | CASSREGRYGYTF | TGTGCCAGCAGCCGGGAAGGGCGCTATGGCTACACCTTC
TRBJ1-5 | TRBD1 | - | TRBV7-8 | CASSNRDRGSNQPQHF | TGTGCCAGCAGCAACAGGGACAGGGGAAGCAATCAGCCCCAGCATTTT
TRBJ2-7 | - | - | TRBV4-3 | CASSQEYRALGAGEQYF | TGCGCCAGCAGCCAAGAGTACCGGGCTCTGGGGGCGGGTGAGCAGTACTTC
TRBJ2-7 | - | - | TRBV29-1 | CSVSHPSSYEQYF | TGCAGCGTTTCCCACCCCAGCTCCTACGAGCAGTACTTC
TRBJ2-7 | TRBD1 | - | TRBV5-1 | CASSLRDRVSGEQYF | TGCGCCAGCAGCTTGAGGGACAGGGTGTCCGGCGAGCAGTACTTC
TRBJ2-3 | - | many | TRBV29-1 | CSVEQGGGDTQYF | TGCAGCGTTGAACAGGGGGGAGGGGATACGCAGTATTTT
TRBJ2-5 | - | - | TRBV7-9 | CASSPKETQYF | TGTGCCAGCAGCCCCAAAGAGACCCAGTACTTC
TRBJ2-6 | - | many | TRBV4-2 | CASSQESGSGANVLTF | TGTGCCAGCAGCCAAGAAAGCGGCTCTGGGGCCAACGTCCTGACTTTC
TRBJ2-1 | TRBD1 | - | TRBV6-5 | CASRPTGSRNEQFF | TGTGCCAGCAGACCGACAGGGAGTAGGAATGAGCAGTTCTTC
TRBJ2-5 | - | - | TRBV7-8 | CASSLAQQETQYF | TGTGCCAGCAGCTTAGCTCAGCAAGAGACCCAGTACTTC
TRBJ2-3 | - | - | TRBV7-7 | CASSPNLATDTQYF | TGTGCCAGCAGCCCCAACTTAGCGACAGATACGCAGTATTTT
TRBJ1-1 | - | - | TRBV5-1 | CASSLVTVGNTEAFF | TGCGCCAGCAGCTTGGTCACGGTGGGTAACACTGAAGCTTTCTTT
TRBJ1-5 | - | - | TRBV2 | CASSGGALGQPQHF | TGTGCCAGCAGTGGTGGCGCCCTCGGGCAGCCCCAGCATTTT
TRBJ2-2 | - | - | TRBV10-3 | CAISAVQGGELFF | TGTGCCATCAGTGCAGTCCAGGGCGGGGAGCTGTTTTTT
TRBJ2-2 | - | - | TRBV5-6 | CASSALLGTGSGELFF | TGTGCCAGCAGCGCGCTGTTGGGGACTGGGTCCGGGGAGCTGTTTTTT
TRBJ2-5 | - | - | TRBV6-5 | CASRKDRTGRETQYF | TGTGCCAGCAGAAAAGACAGAACGGGAAGAGAGACCCAGTACTTC